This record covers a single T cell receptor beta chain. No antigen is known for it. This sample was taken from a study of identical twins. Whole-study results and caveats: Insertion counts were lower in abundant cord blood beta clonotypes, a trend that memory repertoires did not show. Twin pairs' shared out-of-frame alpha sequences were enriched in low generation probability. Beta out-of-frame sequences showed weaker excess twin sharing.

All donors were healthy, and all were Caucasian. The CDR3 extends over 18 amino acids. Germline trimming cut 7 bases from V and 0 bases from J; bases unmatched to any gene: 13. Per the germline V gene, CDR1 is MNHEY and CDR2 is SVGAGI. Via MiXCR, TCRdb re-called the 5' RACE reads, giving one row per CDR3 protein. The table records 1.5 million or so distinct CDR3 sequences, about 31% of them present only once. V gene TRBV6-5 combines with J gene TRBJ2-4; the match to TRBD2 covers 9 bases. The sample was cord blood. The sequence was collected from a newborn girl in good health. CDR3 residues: CASISRAGGDEAKNIQYF. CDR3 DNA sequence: TGTGCCAGCATTAGCCGAGCGGGGGGCGACGAAGCCAAAAACATTCAGTACTTC.